This T cell receptor beta chain is from a study of T cell changes during pregnancy in multiple sclerosis. Assay used: immunoSEQ multiplex PCR; TCRdb lists only in-frame clones, some missing. The sample has fewer than 35,000 clones, roughly 91% seen once; the top ten hold roughly 0.45%. The CDR3 is made up of 14 amino acids. Germline V gene data show CDR1 as SGHAT and CDR2 as FQNNGV. Deletions cut 7 bases from V and 6 bases from J, with 17 bases between. This TCR was sampled from a female donor with multiple sclerosis, enrolled in a pregnancy study. The chain has TRBV11-2 and TRBJ2-3; D is perhaps TRBD2 (5 bases). The sequencing used CD4+ T cells from peripheral blood mononuclear cells, collected in the second trimester of pregnancy. CDR3 protein: CASNVGGWRDTQYF. In DNA form, the CDR3 reads TGTGCCAGCAACGTGGGCGGGTGGCGGGATACGCAGTATTTT.